The 29 T cell receptor beta chains in this list originate from one sample, sequenced in a study of post-analysis software for immune sequencing data. The antigens these receptors bind are not known. The authors incorporated unique molecular identifiers into the TCR beta cDNA libraries. One entry per CDR3 protein, called by TCRdb with MiXCR from the PCR reads. The sample includes approximately 350,000 distinct CDR3 sequences, about a third seen only once; the top ten take around 15%. Overall study findings and caveats: Included in a set of roughly five TRBV segments more frequent in patients than controls were TRBV5-6, TRBV5-1 and TRBV20-1.

Sequencing was performed on blood. These receptors were obtained from a girl between 10 and 17 years old with multiple sclerosis.

A single count supports this clonotype. The V gene is TRBV6-2 or TRBV6-3, the J gene TRBJ1-1; D ambiguous. Germline CDR1 reads MNHEY; CDR2 reads SVGEGT. The CDR3 extends over 14 amino acids. The germline V and J ends were trimmed by 6 bases and 0 bases, with 11 bases remaining between them. The CDR3 nucleotides read TGTGCCAGCAGCGGGGTACTCTTGAACACTGAAGCTTTCTTT. Translation: CASSGVLLNTEAFF.

This clonotype showed up just a few times. The V call is TRBV7-9, the J call TRBJ2-1; D unclear. CDR1 and CDR2 from the germline V gene are SEHNR and FQNEAQ (reference sequence). V was pared by 8 bases and J by 3 bases, with 14 bases between. The CDR3 contains 14 residues. CDR3 DNA: TGTGCCAGCCTGCCGGCGACCCTCTACAATGAGCAGTTCTTC. Protein product: CASLPATLYNEQFF.

The chain has TRBV7-2 and TRBJ2-7; D is unclear. The CDR3 runs 12 residues. V dropped 5 bases and J dropped 4 bases, with 9 bases sitting between them. The germline V gene has CDR1 SGHTA and CDR2 FQGNSA. The CDR3: CASSLRWYEQYF. DNA of the CDR3: TGTGCCAGCAGCCTAAGGTGGTACGAGCAGTACTTC.

This clonotype came up a few times. V gene TRBV7-8 combines with J gene TRBJ2-7, with D possibly TRBD2 on 6 matching bases. Germline CDR1 SGHVS, CDR2 FQNEAQ. This CDR3 spans 18 amino acids. V lost 1 base and J lost 3, with 22 bases in between. CDR3 sequence: CASSLGRVLDKRVYEQYF. CDR3 nucleotide sequence: TGTGCCAGCAGCTTAGGGAGGGTCCTGGACAAAAGGGTCTACGAGCAGTACTTC.

This clonotype was counted a few times. The chain joins TRBV11-2 to TRBJ2-5; D remains unclear. The CDR3 consists of 11 residues. Looked up from germline, CDR1 is SGHAT and CDR2 is FQNNGV. The V end lost 5 bases, the J end lost 11 bases, and 12 bases lay between the germline ends. The CDR3 sequence is CASSPDLEQYF. The CDR3 bases are TGTGCCAGCAGCCCGGATTTGGAGCAGTACTTC. The full variable domain, in which reference TRBV11-2 and TRBJ2-5 provide the parts outside the CDR3, is EAGVAQSPRYKIIEKRQSVAFWCNPISGHATLYWYQQILGQGPKLLIQFQNNGVVDDSQLPKDRFSAERLKGVDSTLKIQPAKLEDSAVYLCASSPDLEQYFGPGTRLLVL.

About this clonotype itself: A much larger clone sits a single nucleotide away, making a read error possible. This rearrangement joins TRBV20-1 to TRBJ2-5; D is perhaps TRBD1 (6 bases). This CDR3 region has 13 residues. V was pared by 6 bases and J by 4 bases, with 15 bases between. Germline V gene lookup returns CDR1 DFQATT and CDR2 SNEGSKA (reference sequence). The CDR3 coding sequence is TGCAGTGCCACCCGACAGGACACAGAGACCCAGTACTTC. Its protein is CSATRQDTETQYF.

This clonotype has just one count. For the CDR3, the DNA is TGTGCCAGCAGCGTTGCCGACCAGGGGAGAGGCTACACCTTC. This codes for CASSVADQGRGYTF. The V call is TRBV12-3 or TRBV12-4, the J call TRBJ1-2; a weak D match, TRBD1 (6 bases). This CDR3 contains 14 residues. V shed 6 bases and J shed 8 bases, with 19 bases lying between them.

V gene TRBV30 combines with J gene TRBJ2-2; D is perhaps TRBD2 (5 bases). Germline V gene data show CDR1 as GTSNPN and CDR2 as SVGIG (reference sequence). The V gene lost 0 bases and the J gene lost 4 bases, with 6 bases spanning the gap. The CDR3 extends over 13 amino acids. CDR3 amino acids: CAWSVRGTGELFF. The CDR3 DNA follows: TGTGCCTGGAGTGTACGGGGCACCGGGGAGCTGTTTTTT.

The table lists this clonotype with many counts. The rearrangement joins TRBV7-9 to TRBJ2-5; 12 bases agree with TRBD2. This CDR3 region has 18 residues. The V gene's germline CDR1 is SEHNR and CDR2 FQNEAQ (reference sequence). Germline trimming cut 5 bases from V and 5 bases from J; bases unmatched to any gene: 15. CDR3 in amino acids: CASSPRRLAGVVGETQYF. The DNA of the CDR3 is TGTGCCAGCAGCCCCCGGAGACTAGCGGGGGTCGTAGGGGAGACCCAGTACTTC.

This clonotype has at least ten counts. The V gene is TRBV5-1, the J gene TRBJ1-2; D is perhaps TRBD1 (5 bases). Germline CDR1 reads SGHRS; CDR2 reads YFSETQ. The CDR3 consists of 14 residues. The V end lost 0 bases, the J end lost 0 bases, and 6 bases lay between the germline ends. The CDR3 DNA follows: TGCGCCAGCAGCTTGGAGGGGTCTAACTATGGCTACACCTTC. Translating it yields CASSLEGSNYGYTF.

This chain joins TRBV4-1 and TRBJ1-2; D not certain. Germline V CDR1 and CDR2: MGHRA, YSYEKL. The CDR3 extends over 14 amino acids. Between the trimmed V and J ends, which lost 4 bases and 2 bases, there was a span of 11 bases. The DNA for the CDR3 is TGCGCCAGCAGCCGCTTAGCAGAGAACTATGGCTACACCTTC. Translation gives CASSRLAENYGYTF.

This clonotype was seen only once. The junction differs from germline at one of its ends, possibly a read error. The CDR3 loop is CAGSFADQETQYF. Here the CDR3 DNA reads TGTGCCGGCAGTTTTGCAGACCAAGAGACCCAGTACTTC. The chain joins TRBV12-3 or TRBV12-4 to TRBJ2-5; D is unclear. The CDR3 is made up of 13 amino acids.

This clonotype was seen only a few times. V is TRBV4-1 and J is TRBJ1-4, with TRBD1 as a possible D gene (5 bases). This CDR3 has 17 amino acids. Trimming stripped 1 base from V and 3 bases from J, with 15 bases between. Per germline, CDR1 MGHRA and CDR2 YSYEKL. CDR3 DNA: TGCGCCAGCAGCCAAGCGAGGGGTGGTATGGCTAATGAAAAACTGTTTTTT. Encoded protein: CASSQARGGMANEKLFF.

This chain joins TRBV7-2 and TRBJ2-1, with D perhaps given as TRBD1 or TRBD2 (6 bases each). Germline CDR1 is SGHTA and CDR2 is FQGNSA. V was cut by 1 base and J by 7 bases, with 14 bases left in between. This CDR3 spans 15 amino acids. The CDR3 DNA follows: TGTGCCAGCAGCTTAGGGTGGGGGGCATGGAATGAGCAGTTCTTC. Encoded protein: CASSLGWGAWNEQFF.

This clonotype was observed a few times. The V gene is TRBV5-5, the J gene TRBJ1-1, with 11 nucleotides matching TRBD1. Germline V CDR1 and CDR2: SGHKS, YYEKEE (reference sequence). The CDR3 loop spans 17 amino acids. J gave up 1 base and V 0 bases, and 5 bases lay outside the gene matches. The CDR3 coding sequence is TGTGCCAGCAGCTTGGGGGACAGGGGGAGTTGGAACACTGAAGCTTTCTTT. Protein: CASSLGDRGSWNTEAFF.

The V call is TRBV12-3 or TRBV12-4, the J call TRBJ2-1, with TRBD1 matching over 12 bases. The CDR3 spans 16 residues. J gave up 7 bases and V 5 bases, and 9 bases lay outside the gene matches. The CDR3 protein is CASSPLGQGAQNEQFF. The CDR3 nucleotides are TGTGCCAGCAGTCCGTTGGGACAGGGGGCGCAGAATGAGCAGTTCTTC.

This clonotype was recorded a few times. The chain carries TRBV6-5 and TRBJ2-7; TRBD1 might be the D (6 bases). The CDR3 is made up of 13 amino acids. V was clipped by 6 bases and J by 5 bases, with 14 bases between them. Germline-derived CDR1 and CDR2 are MNHEY and SVGAGI. The CDR3 nucleotides are TGTGCCAGCAGAGACACAGGGTTCCACGAGCAGTACTTC. The encoded protein is CASRDTGFHEQYF.

In this sample, this clonotype turned up a few times. The chain employs TRBV5-1 and TRBJ2-1, with 8 bases matching TRBD1. V lost 4 bases and J lost 9; bases outside the gene matches: 12. The CDR3 consists of 15 residues. Germline V gives CDR1 SGHRS, CDR2 YFSETQ. CDR3 nucleotides: TGCGCCAGCAGCCCGGACAGGGCCCTCTCTCGTGAGCAGTTCTTC. As protein: CASSPDRALSREQFF.

The V and J genes are TRBV12-3 or TRBV12-4 and TRBJ2-1, with 11 bases that match TRBD2. V shed 5 bases and J 11 bases; nucleotides not matched to a gene: 11. The CDR3 runs 15 residues. The CDR3: CASSPGVAGGPQQFF. The CDR3 nucleotides are TGTGCCAGCAGTCCGGGGGTAGCGGGGGGGCCCCAGCAGTTCTTC.

The J gene is TRBJ1-4, the V gene TRBV29-1; 10 nucleotides match TRBD1. The germline CDR1 and CDR2 sequences are SQVTM and ANQGSEA. The CDR3 runs to 13 residues. V lost 2 bases to trimming and J lost 15 bases; unmatched junction nucleotides: 9. The CDR3 coding sequence is TGCAGCGTTGAATCTGGACAGGGGGGACAGGTGTTTTTT. It codes for CSVESGQGGQVFF.

The chain joins TRBV4-3 to TRBJ2-3; TRBD2 aligns across 14 bases. With 4 bases clipped from V and 5 bases from J, the junction kept 2 bases outside the gene matches. CDR3 length: 15 amino acids. Looked up from germline, CDR1 is LGHNA and CDR2 is YSLEER. The DNA of the CDR3 is TGCGCCAGCAGCCTGACTAGCGGGGGGGGAGATACGCAGTATTTT. Translated: CASSLTSGGGDTQYF.

The chain has TRBV10-3 and TRBJ2-1, with D possibly being TRBD1 or TRBD2 (6 bases each). The DNA end is more similar to TRBJ2-7, so the J call may be wrong. This CDR3 has 15 amino acids. The germline V gene has CDR1 ENHRY and CDR2 SYGVKD. CDR3 in DNA: TGTGCCACCGGGAAGAGGGGGGAAGGAAGCGACGAGCAGTACTTC. Its protein product is CATGKRGEGSDEQYF.

J is TRBJ2-3 and V is TRBV7-9, with a tentative D call TRBD1 (6 bases). This CDR3 is built from 14 residues. Germline CDR1 SEHNR, CDR2 FQNEAQ (reference sequence). V was shortened by 5 bases and J by 2 bases, with 11 bases between the two germline ends. The CDR3 loop reads CASSPDRNTDTQYF. The CDR3 coding sequence is TGTGCCAGCAGCCCGGACAGAAACACAGATACGCAGTATTTT.

The rearrangement uses TRBV7-9 and TRBJ2-3, with D possibly being TRBD1 (6 bases). CDR1 is SEHNR, CDR2 FQNEAQ, per germline (reference sequence). Trimming shortened V by 4 bases and J by 2 bases, and 22 bases separated the two germline ends. The CDR3 has 18 amino acids. CDR3: CASSSPTGSYKATDTQYF. Here the CDR3 DNA reads TGTGCCAGCAGCTCACCAACAGGGTCCTATAAGGCCACAGATACGCAGTATTTT. Together with reference TRBV7-9 and TRBJ2-3, the CDR3 gives the full variable domain: DTGVSQNPRHKITKRGQNVTFRCDPISEHNRLYWYRQTLGQGPEFLTYFQNEAQLEKSRLLSDRFSAERPKGSFSTLEIQRTEQGDSAMYLCASSSPTGSYKATDTQYFGPGTRLTVL.

To note about this clonotype: The junction differs from germline at one of its ends, possibly a read error. The chain is built from TRBV7-2 and TRBJ2-2; weak D call: TRBD1 (6 bases). CDR1 SGHTA and CDR2 FQGNSA come from the germline V gene. The CDR3 runs to 16 residues. This CDR3 reads CASSKYSRGDTGERFF. The CDR3, as DNA: TGTGCCAGCAGCAAATATAGCAGAGGGGACACCGGGGAGCGGTTTTTT.

About this clonotype: One end of the junction does not line up with germline, which may come from a read error. V is TRBV9 and J is TRBJ1-2; 8 bases map to TRBD1. Germline CDR1 and CDR2: SGDLS and YYNGEE. There are 12 residues in the CDR3. As DNA, the CDR3 is TGTGCCAGCGGACAGGGAAACTATGGCCACACCTTC. It yields the protein CASGQGNYGHTF.

The rearrangement links TRBV6-5 to TRBJ2-3; D is unresolved. The CDR3 runs 11 residues. Germline CDR1 is MNHEY and CDR2 is SVGAGI. V lost 6 bases and J 4 bases, leaving 5 bases between the germline ends. CDR3 sequence reads: CASRGSDTQYF. The CDR3 coding sequence is TGTGCCAGCAGGGGATCAGATACGCAGTATTTT.

The CDR3 nucleotides read TGCAGCGCTGGCTCGGGACAAGACTACGAGCAGTACTTC. It is translated as CSAGSGQDYEQYF. The chain is built from TRBV29-1 and TRBJ2-7; maybe TRBD1 (6 bases). The V end was cut by 7 bases, the J end by 3 bases, with 16 bases between. The germline V gene has CDR1 SQVTM and CDR2 ANQGSEA. The CDR3 covers 13 residues.

The chain has TRBV6-1 and TRBJ1-4; D is uncertain. The CDR3 contains 14 residues. Trimming removed 6 bases at V and 0 bases at J, with 8 bases between. Germline V CDR1 and CDR2: MNHNS, SASEGT. This CDR3 reads CASRHTATNEKLFF. The CDR3 nucleotides are TGTGCCAGCAGACACACAGCAACTAATGAAAAACTGTTTTTT.